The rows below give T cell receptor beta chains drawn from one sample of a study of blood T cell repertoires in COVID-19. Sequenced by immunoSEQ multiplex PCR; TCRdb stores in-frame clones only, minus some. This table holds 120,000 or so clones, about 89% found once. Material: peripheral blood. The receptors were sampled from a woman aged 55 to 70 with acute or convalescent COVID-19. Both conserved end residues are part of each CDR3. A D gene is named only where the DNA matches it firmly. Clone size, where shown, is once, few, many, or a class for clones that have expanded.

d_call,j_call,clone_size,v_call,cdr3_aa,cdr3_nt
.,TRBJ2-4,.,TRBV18,CASSPPVKLAKNIQYF,TGTGCCAGCTCACCCCCGGTCAAGCTAGCCAAAAACATTCAGTACTTC
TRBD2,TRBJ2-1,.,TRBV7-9,CASSTLRRELGNEQFF,TGTGCCAGCAGCACCCTACGGCGGGAGCTGGGTAATGAGCAGTTCTTC
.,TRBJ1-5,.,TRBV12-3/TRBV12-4,CASSYDGNQPQHF,TGTGCCAGCAGTTATGACGGGAATCAGCCCCAGCATTTT
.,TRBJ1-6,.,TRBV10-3,CAISPQGAGNSPLHF,TGTGCCATCAGCCCTCAAGGGGCTGGTAATTCACCCCTCCACTTT
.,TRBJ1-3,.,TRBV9,CASSLRGAGNTIYF,TGTGCCAGCAGCTTGCGGGGGGCTGGAAACACCATATATTTT
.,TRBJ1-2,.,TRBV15,CATSRDGGIDYGYTF,TGTGCCACCAGCAGAGATGGAGGGATCGACTATGGCTACACCTTC
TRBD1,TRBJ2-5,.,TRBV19,CASTPGQNRETQYF,TGTGCCAGTACGCCGGGACAGAATCGGGAGACCCAGTACTTC
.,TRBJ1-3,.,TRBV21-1,CASSKGQGPSGNTIYF,TGTGCCAGCAGCAAAGGGCAGGGCCCCTCTGGAAACACCATATATTTT
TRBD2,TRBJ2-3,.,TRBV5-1,CASSRTSGNTDTQYF,TGCGCCAGCAGCAGAACTAGCGGGAACACAGATACGCAGTATTTT
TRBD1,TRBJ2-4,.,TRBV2,CASSEGTGGMGLNIQYF,TGTGCCAGCAGTGAAGGGACAGGGGGCATGGGTTTGAACATTCAGTACTTC
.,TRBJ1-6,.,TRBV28,CASSATDRDNSPLHF,TGTGCCAGCAGTGCAACGGACAGAGATAATTCACCCCTCCACTTT
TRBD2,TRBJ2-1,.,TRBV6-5,CASRAGTSGNEQFF,TGTGCCAGCAGGGCCGGGACTAGCGGAAATGAGCAGTTCTTC
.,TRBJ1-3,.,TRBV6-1,CASSESTGRNTIYF,TGTGCCAGCAGTGAGAGTACAGGGCGGAACACCATATATTTT
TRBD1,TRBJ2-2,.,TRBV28,CASSPGGQGASGELFF,TGTGCCAGCAGCCCCGGGGGACAGGGGGCCTCCGGGGAGCTGTTTTTT
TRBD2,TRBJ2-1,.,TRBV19,CASSTPGLAGRNEQFF,TGTGCCAGTAGTACACCGGGACTAGCGGGAAGGAATGAGCAGTTCTTC
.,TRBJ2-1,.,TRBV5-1,CASSLSGSYNEQFF,TGCGCCAGCAGCTTAAGCGGTTCCTACAATGAGCAGTTCTTC
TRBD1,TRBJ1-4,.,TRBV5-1,CASRPTGGFEKLFF,TGCGCCAGCAGGCCGACAGGGGGATTCGAAAAACTGTTTTTT
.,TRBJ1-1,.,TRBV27,CASRAGGDDAFF,TGTGCCAGCAGGGCCGGGGGGGACGATGCTTTCTTT
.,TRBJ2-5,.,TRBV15,CATSKQALQETQYF,TGTGCCACCAGCAAGCAGGCTCTACAAGAGACCCAGTACTTC
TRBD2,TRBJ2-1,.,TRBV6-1,CASSGGGGSSSYNEQFF,TGTGCCAGCAGTGGGGGCGGGGGGAGCAGCTCCTACAATGAGCAGTTCTTC
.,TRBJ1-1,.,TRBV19,CASSIGGSGFHMNTEAFF,TGTGCCAGTAGTATAGGTGGCAGCGGTTTCCATATGAACACTGAAGCTTTCTTT
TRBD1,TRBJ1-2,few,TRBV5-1,CASSLGDRNYGYTF,TGCGCCAGCAGCTTGGGGGACAGAAACTATGGCTACACCTTC
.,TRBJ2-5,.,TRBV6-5,CASSPTPQRETQYF,TGTGCCAGCAGTCCGACCCCTCAGAGGGAGACCCAGTACTTC
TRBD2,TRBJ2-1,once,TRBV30,CAWSFSGSGRVIF,TGTGCCTGGAGTTTTTCGGGGAGCGGGAGGGTGATCTTC
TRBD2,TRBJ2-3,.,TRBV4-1,CASTLAGGPRDTQYF,TGCGCCAGCACTCTAGCGGGAGGGCCAAGGGATACGCAGTATTTT
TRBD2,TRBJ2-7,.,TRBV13,CASSLGTSGSRGYEQYF,TGTGCCAGCAGCTTAGGAACTAGCGGGAGTCGGGGGTACGAGCAGTACTTC
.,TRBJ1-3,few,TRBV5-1,CASSLGQPSGNTIYF,TGCGCCAGCAGCTTGGGACAGCCCTCTGGAAACACCATATATTTT
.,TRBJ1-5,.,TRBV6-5,CASLSPLNQPQHF,TGTGCCAGTTTGTCCCCCCTCAATCAGCCCCAGCATTTT
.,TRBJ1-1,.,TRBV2,CASSYLTEAFF,TGTGCCAGCAGTTATCTTACTGAAGCTTTCTTT
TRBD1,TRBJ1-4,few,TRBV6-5,CASMQGRGTNEKLFF,TGTGCCAGCATGCAGGGCAGGGGGACTAATGAAAAACTGTTTTTT
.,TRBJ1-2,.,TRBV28,CASSFVSRVGGYTF,TGTGCCAGCAGTTTTGTTAGCAGGGTCGGTGGCTACACCTTC
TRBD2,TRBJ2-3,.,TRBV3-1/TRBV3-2,CASSQGLAVGSSTDTQYF,TGTGCCAGCAGCCAGGGACTAGCGGTGGGATCTAGCACAGATACGCAGTATTTT
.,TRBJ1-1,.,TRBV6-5,CATLPSGNTEAFF,TGTGCCACGCTTCCCTCAGGGAACACTGAAGCTTTCTTT
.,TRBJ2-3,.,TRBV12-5,CASGLTDTQYF,TGTGCTAGTGGCCTGACAGATACGCAGTATTTT
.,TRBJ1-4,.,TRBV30,CAWSIGQTTNEKLFF,TGTGCCTGGAGTATAGGACAGACAACTAATGAAAAACTGTTTTTT
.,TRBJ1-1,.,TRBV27,CASSSPGMNTEAFF,TGTGCCAGCAGTTCCCCGGGGATGAACACTGAAGCTTTCTTT
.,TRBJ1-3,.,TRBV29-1,CSVGDNVFGNTIYF,TGCAGCGTTGGGGACAATGTATTTGGAAACACCATATATTTT
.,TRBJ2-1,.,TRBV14,CASSQDIGLTEQFF,TGTGCCAGCAGCCAAGATATCGGACTCACTGAGCAGTTCTTC
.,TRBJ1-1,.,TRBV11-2,CASSQTENTEAFF,TGTGCCAGCAGCCAGACAGAGAACACTGAAGCTTTCTTT
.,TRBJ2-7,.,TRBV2,CATKNRRDQYEQYF,TGTGCCACCAAGAACCGGCGGGACCAATACGAGCAGTACTTC
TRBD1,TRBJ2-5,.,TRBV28,CASSQGQEETQYF,TGTGCCAGCAGCCAGGGACAGGAAGAGACCCAGTACTTC
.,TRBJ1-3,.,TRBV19,CASTSGQLSSGNTIYF,TGTGCCAGTACCTCTGGACAGCTGAGCTCTGGAAACACCATATATTTT
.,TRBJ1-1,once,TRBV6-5,CASSRGQEAFF,TGTGCCAGCAGTCGCGGACAAGAAGCTTTCTTT
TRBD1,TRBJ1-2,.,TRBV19,CASLRQGYAGYTF,TGTGCCAGTCTTCGACAGGGTTACGCGGGCTACACCTTC
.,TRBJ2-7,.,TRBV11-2,CASSLDPGSSEQYF,TGTGCCAGCAGCTTAGATCCTGGGAGTTCCGAGCAGTACTTC
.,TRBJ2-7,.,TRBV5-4,CASSLYGGAREQYF,TGTGCCAGCAGCTTGTATGGGGGCGCGAGGGAGCAGTACTTC
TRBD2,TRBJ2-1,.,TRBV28,CASSTLAGSDEQFF,TGTGCCAGCAGTACCTTAGCGGGAAGTGATGAGCAGTTCTTC
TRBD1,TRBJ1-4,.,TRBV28,CASRTGTAKPNEKLFF,TGTGCCAGCAGAACCGGGACAGCTAAACCGAATGAAAAACTGTTTTTT